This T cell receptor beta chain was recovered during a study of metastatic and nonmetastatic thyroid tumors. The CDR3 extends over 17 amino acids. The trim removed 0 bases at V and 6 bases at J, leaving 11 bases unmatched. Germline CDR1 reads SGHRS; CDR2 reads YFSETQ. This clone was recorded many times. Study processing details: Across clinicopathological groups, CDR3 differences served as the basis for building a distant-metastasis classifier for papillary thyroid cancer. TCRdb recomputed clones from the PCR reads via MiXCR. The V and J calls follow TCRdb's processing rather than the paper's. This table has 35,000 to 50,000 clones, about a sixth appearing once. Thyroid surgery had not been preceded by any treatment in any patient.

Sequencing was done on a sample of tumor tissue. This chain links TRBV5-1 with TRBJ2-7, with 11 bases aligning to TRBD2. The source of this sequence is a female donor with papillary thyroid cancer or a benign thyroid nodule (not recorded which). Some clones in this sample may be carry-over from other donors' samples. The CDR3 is CASSLGTLAGAEGEQYF. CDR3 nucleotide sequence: TGCGCCAGCAGCTTGGGAACACTAGCGGGAGCAGAGGGCGAGCAGTACTTC. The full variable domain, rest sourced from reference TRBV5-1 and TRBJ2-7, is KAGVTQTPRYLIKTRGQQVTLSCSPISGHRSVSWYQQTPGQGLQFLFEYFSETQRNKGNFPGRFSGRQFSNSRSEMNVSTLELGDSALYLCASSLGTLAGAEGEQYFGPGTRLTVT.